These 26 T cell receptor beta chains share one sample of origin, sequenced in a study of T cells in Graves' hyperthyroidism and ophthalmopathy (dated by TCRdb to about 2019). The library was generated by multiplex PCR. The instrument was an Illumina HiSeq 2000. TCR beta CDR3 regions were amplified from RNA transcripts. For the first round of RT-PCR on the TCR CDR3, the HTBI primer set was used together with the Qiagen OneStep RT-PCR kit. TCRdb trimmed public reads at Q25 via fastp, called clones via MiXCR and kept in-frame beta chains. Each entry is one CDR3 protein sequence, shown with its most common DNA and genes. The sample table lists approximately 400,000 distinct CDR3 sequences, 18% of them with a count of one. Of the sample, over 35% is held by the ten largest clones. Sequencing used blood. The receptors here all came from a man younger than 35 with Graves' ophthalmopathy.

The chain uses TRBV7-8 and TRBJ2-4, with 11 bases that match TRBD2. V trimming: 5 bases; J trimming: 4 bases; junction bases outside the gene matches: 7. The CDR3 runs 16 residues. Germline V gives CDR1 SGHVS, CDR2 FQNEAQ. This CDR3 is CASSPTSGGPKNIQYF. CDR3 in DNA: TGTGCCAGCAGCCCAACTAGCGGGGGCCCTAAAAACATTCAGTACTTC.

This clonotype was detected many times. The chain uses TRBV27 and TRBJ2-5; TRBD1 matches at 7 bases. Germline V gene data show CDR1 as MNHEY and CDR2 as SMNVEV (reference sequence). The V and J ends lost 6 bases and 5 bases, in that order; junction bases with no gene match: 9. The CDR3 spans 14 residues. This CDR3 is CASSLRGNYETQYF. The CDR3, as DNA: TGTGCCAGCAGCCTCAGGGGGAACTATGAGACCCAGTACTTC.

This clonotype was seen a few times. The gene calls are TRBV7-3 and TRBJ1-3; D is ambiguous. The CDR3 covers 13 residues. V was trimmed by 1 base and J by 4 bases, leaving 5 bases between them. Germline CDR1 reads SGHTA; CDR2 reads FQGTGA. The CDR3 DNA is TGTGCCAGCAGCTTAAAGCCAGGAAACACCATATATTTT. This codes for CASSLKPGNTIYF.

This clonotype was counted only a few times. The V and J genes are TRBV19 and TRBJ1-2, with D uncertain. CDR1 LNHDA and CDR2 SQIVND come from the germline V gene (reference sequence). The CDR3 is made up of 13 amino acids. Trimming took 2 bases from V and 5 from J, leaving 9 bases between them. The CDR3 bases are TGTGCCAGTAGTATACGGAGGGATTATGGCTACACCTTC. The encoded protein is CASSIRRDYGYTF.

J is TRBJ1-5 and V is TRBV10-1; TRBD1 matches 7 bases. V lost 2 bases and J lost 10; bases outside the gene matches: 5. The CDR3 runs 13 residues. CDR1 and CDR2 from the germline V gene are WNHNN and SYGVQD (reference sequence). DNA for the CDR3: TGCGCCAGCAGTGAGACAGGGGCTAAACCCCAGCATTTT. Its protein product is CASSETGAKPQHF.

This clonotype was recorded many times. The chain carries TRBV3-1 and TRBJ2-5; 12 bases agree with TRBD2. The CDR3 covers 14 residues. V gave up 8 bases and J gave up 3 bases; unmatched junction bases: 4. The V gene's germline CDR1 is LGHDT and CDR2 YNNKEL (reference sequence). CDR3 protein: CASRRTSGEETQYF. CDR3 DNA sequence: TGTGCCAGCCGTCGGACTAGCGGGGAAGAGACCCAGTACTTC.

This chain links TRBV12-3 or TRBV12-4 with TRBJ1-4; no firm D call. The CDR3 covers 13 residues. The V and J ends lost 4 bases and 4 bases respectively, with 7 bases between them. This CDR3 is CASSSDLNEKLFF. In nucleotides, the CDR3 is TGTGCCAGCAGTTCGGATCTTAATGAAAAACTGTTTTTT.

This chain uses TRBV27 with TRBJ1-2; D unclear. CDR3 length: 13 residues. Trimming removed 3 bases from V and 2 bases from J, with 7 bases in between. CDR1 and CDR2 (germline): MNHEY, SMNVEV (reference sequence). DNA of the CDR3: TGTGCCAGCAGTTTTCGGAGCAACTATGGCTACACCTTC. Translating gives CASSFRSNYGYTF.

In this sample, this clonotype turned up many times. V gene TRBV28 combines with J gene TRBJ2-5; the D gene is possibly TRBD1 (5 bases). The germline V gene has CDR1 MDHEN and CDR2 SYDVKM. CDR3 length: 15 amino acids. Trimming removed 4 bases at V and 2 bases at J, with 14 bases between. The CDR3 DNA reads as TGTGCCAGCAGTTCCCCCCCAGGGTATCAAGAGACCCAGTACTTC. Translated: CASSSPPGYQETQYF.

This clonotype was seen many times. V gene TRBV18 combines with J gene TRBJ2-5; TRBD1 is a possible D gene (5 bases). CDR1 is KGHSH, CDR2 LQKENI, per germline. The CDR3 length is 12 residues. V dropped 6 bases and J dropped 1 base, with 6 bases sitting between them. The CDR3 DNA follows: TGTGCCAGCTCCGACAGCCAAGAGACCCAGTACTTC. Translated: CASSDSQETQYF. Complete variable domain (other parts from reference TRBV18 and TRBJ2-5): NAGVMQNPRHLVRRRGQEARLRCSPMKGHSHVYWYRQLPEEGLKFMVYLQKENIIDESGMPKERFSAEFPKEGPSILRIQQVVRGDSAAYFCASSDSQETQYFGPGTRLLVL.

The rearrangement joins TRBV10-3 to TRBJ2-3; 9 bases are shared with TRBD1. Germline trimming cut 8 bases from V and 4 bases from J; bases unmatched to any gene: 7. The germline V gene encodes CDR1 ENHRY and CDR2 SYGVKD. This CDR3 spans 14 amino acids. In DNA, the CDR3 is TGTGCCATCTTGCGGGACAGGGAGGCAGATACGCAGTATTTT. It encodes CAILRDREADTQYF.

The chain has TRBV18 and TRBJ1-3; the D is unclear. Trimming removed 1 base from V and 3 bases from J, with 10 bases in between. This CDR3 is built from 15 residues. CDR1 KGHSH and CDR2 LQKENI come from the germline V gene. Here the CDR3 reads CASSPLSRVGNTIYF. The CDR3 nucleotides are TGTGCCAGCTCACCACTCTCAAGGGTTGGAAACACCATATATTTT.

In its sample, this clonotype was seen many times. The CDR3 region is CSARLTGNTEAFF. The CDR3 DNA sequence: TGCAGTGCGCGTCTGACTGGGAACACTGAAGCTTTCTTT. The V and J genes are TRBV20-1 and TRBJ1-1; D is unclear. In germline, CDR1 is DFQATT, CDR2 SNEGSKA (reference sequence). Trimming shortened V by 6 bases and J by 1 base, and 12 bases separated the two germline ends. This CDR3 contains 13 residues.

This chain uses TRBV6-1 with TRBJ1-4, with D uncertain. The CDR3 sequence is 16 residues long. CDR1 is MNHNS, CDR2 SASEGT, per germline. V dropped 2 bases and J dropped 1 base, with 11 bases sitting between them. CDR3 nucleotides: TGTGCCAGCAGTGAATTTAGGGTGAGAACTAATGAAAAACTGTTTTTT. Encoded protein: CASSEFRVRTNEKLFF.

In its sample, this clonotype was seen a few times. This chain uses TRBV19 with TRBJ1-6; D gene uncertain. The CDR3 runs to 15 residues. Germline V gives CDR1 LNHDA, CDR2 SQIVND (reference sequence). V was cut by 1 base and J by 3 bases, with 7 bases left in between. The CDR3 spells CASSIVADYNSPLHF. Here the CDR3 DNA reads TGTGCCAGTAGTATAGTAGCAGACTATAATTCACCCCTCCACTTT.

This chain joins TRBV13 and TRBJ2-7; D remains ambiguous. The V end was cut by 1 base, the J end by 2 bases, with 9 bases between. The germline V gene has CDR1 PRHDT and CDR2 FYEKMQ (reference sequence). This CDR3 has 14 residues. This CDR3 is CASSLEGKPYEQYF. In DNA, the CDR3 is TGTGCCAGCAGCTTAGAGGGCAAGCCCTACGAGCAGTACTTC.

This clonotype was detected a few times. The V and J genes are TRBV7-2 and TRBJ2-3; D ambiguous. CDR1 SGHTA and CDR2 FQGNSA come from the germline V gene. This CDR3 is 17 amino acids long. The V end was cut by 2 bases, the J end by 2 bases, with 17 bases between. CDR3 amino acids: CASSLTALVATTDTQYF. CDR3 nucleotides: TGTGCCAGCAGCTTAACTGCCTTGGTTGCCACCACAGATACGCAGTATTTT.

This clonotype occurred many times. V and J are TRBV5-1 and TRBJ1-5; tentative D call: TRBD1 (5 bases). Germline CDR1 is SGHRS and CDR2 is YFSETQ. The CDR3 totals 16 residues. Trimming cost V 1 base and J 3 bases, with 14 bases left between them. In DNA form, the CDR3 reads TGCGCCAGCAGCTTGCAACCTACAGGTGACAATCAGCCCCAGCATTTT. Amino acid sequence: CASSLQPTGDNQPQHF.

This sequence joins TRBV7-9 and TRBJ1-2; D is perhaps TRBD1 (5 bases). V was pared by 4 bases and J by 4 bases, with 10 bases between. Per germline, CDR1 SEHNR and CDR2 FQNEAQ (reference sequence). This CDR3 contains 13 residues. Here the CDR3 reads CASSSPGGYGYTF. The CDR3 DNA follows: TGTGCCAGCAGCTCCCCCGGGGGCTATGGCTACACCTTC.

The gene calls are TRBV5-1 and TRBJ2-5, with 10 bases matching TRBD2. The CDR3 loop spans 16 amino acids. Germline lookup yields CDR1 SGHRS and CDR2 YFSETQ. Losses at the gene ends were 1 base for V and 1 base for J; bases not matched to a gene: 4. The CDR3 sequence: CASSLIPSGGQETQYF. In nucleotides, the CDR3 is TGCGCCAGCAGCTTGATCCCTAGCGGGGGCCAAGAGACCCAGTACTTC. Looking up the rest from reference TRBV5-1 and TRBJ2-5 gives the full variable domain: KAGVTQTPRYLIKTRGQQVTLSCSPISGHRSVSWYQQTPGQGLQFLFEYFSETQRNKGNFPGRFSGRQFSNSRSEMNVSTLELGDSALYLCASSLIPSGGQETQYFGPGTRLLVL.

This clonotype was recorded at least ten times. Written as DNA, the CDR3 is TGCAGTGCAGAGAGGCTAGCGGGGGGGCTCGGAGATACGCAGTATTTT. The encoded protein is CSAERLAGGLGDTQYF. The chain is built from TRBV20-1 and TRBJ2-3; 12 nucleotides match TRBD2. Germline-derived CDR1 and CDR2 are DFQATT and SNEGSKA (reference sequence). This CDR3 spans 16 amino acids. J was trimmed by 5 bases and V by 6 bases; bases with no gene match: 12.

This clonotype was seen a few times. The chain joins TRBV19 to TRBJ2-5; weak D call: TRBD2 (5 bases). The germline V gene has CDR1 LNHDA and CDR2 SQIVND (reference sequence). With 2 bases removed from V and 5 bases from J, the gap between germline ends came to 18 bases. This CDR3 comprises 16 residues. Here the CDR3 DNA reads TGTGCCAGTAGTATAAATGAGGCGAGCGGTCCGGAGACCCAGTACTTC. Protein sequence: CASSINEASGPETQYF.

This clonotype came up many times. The J gene is TRBJ2-1, the V gene TRBV11-3; 9 nucleotides align to TRBD2. V was clipped by 5 bases and J by 5 bases; unmatched bases: 13. The germline gives CDR1 SGHNT, CDR2 YENEEA. The CDR3 is 17 residues long. Here the CDR3 reads CASSRGGSVAGDNEQFF. CDR3 DNA: TGTGCCAGCAGCCGCGGAGGATCGGTAGCGGGGGACAATGAGCAGTTCTTC. Supplemented by reference TRBV11-3 and TRBJ2-1, the full variable domain reads EAGVVQSPRYKIIEKKQPVAFWCNPISGHNTLYWYLQNLGQGPELLIRYENEEAVDDSQLPKDRFSAERLKGVDSTLKIQPAELGDSAVYLCASSRGGSVAGDNEQFFGPGTRLTVL.

This clonotype was found many times. The rearrangement links TRBV7-9 to TRBJ1-6; TRBD1 matches 10 bases. Looked up from germline, CDR1 is SEHNR and CDR2 is FQNEAQ (reference sequence). J was trimmed by 3 bases and V by 5 bases; bases with no gene match: 7. The CDR3 has 17 residues. Written as DNA, the CDR3 is TGTGCCAGCAGCGTGCGACAGGGGGCGAGCTATAATTCACCCCTCCACTTT. Residues: CASSVRQGASYNSPLHF.

The chain couples TRBV7-9 to TRBJ1-5; 9 bases agree with TRBD1. The germline gives CDR1 SEHNR, CDR2 FQNEAQ (reference sequence). V dropped 5 bases and J dropped 5; count of bases not matched to a gene: 7. This CDR3 has 15 residues. The CDR3: CASSDYRGQDQPQHF. CDR3 in DNA: TGTGCCAGCAGCGATTACAGGGGGCAGGATCAGCCCCAGCATTTT.

This clonotype was seen ten or more times. The chain carries TRBV3-1 and TRBJ1-5; D gene ambiguous. This CDR3 has 17 residues. V lost 0 bases and J 0 bases, leaving 12 bases between the germline ends. CDR1 is LGHDT and CDR2 is YNNKEL in the germline V gene (reference sequence). In nucleotides, the CDR3 is TGTGCCAGCAGCCAAGATCGAGGGCCCTATAGCAATCAGCCCCAGCATTTT. It translates to CASSQDRGPYSNQPQHF.